This is a list of T cell receptor beta chains from one sample in a study of blood T cells in healthy people across ages. Each CDR3 protein is one row after TCRdb ran MiXCR on the 5' RACE reads. The table has hundreds of thousands of distinct CDR3 sequences, over 40% seen once; the top ten hold roughly 14%. The material sequenced was blood. The source of these receptors is a woman aged 80 or older in good health. CDR3s include the opening cysteine and the closing phenylalanine or tryptophan. D genes are given only for firm matches. Clone size is shown for a subset of rows, as once, few, many or a class of expanded clone.

D: NA; size: few; J: TRBJ2-5; V: TRBV27; CDR3: CAGSTYQETQYF; DNA: TGTGCCGGCAGTACGTACCAAGAGACCCAGTACTTC
D: NA; size: NA; J: TRBJ2-1; V: TRBV20-1; CDR3: CSAPFGGGFLNKQFF; DNA: TGCAGTGCTCCTTTTGGAGGGGGGTTTCTCAATAAGCAGTTCTTC
D: NA; size: once; J: TRBJ1-2; V: TRBV10-3; CDR3: CAISVGARDGYTF; DNA: TGTGCCATCAGTGTGGGAGCAAGGGATGGCTACACCTTC
D: NA; size: many; J: TRBJ1-4; V: TRBV21-1; CDR3: CASSWGRKATNEKLFF; DNA: TGTGCCAGCAGCTGGGGACGAAAAGCAACTAATGAAAAACTGTTTTTT
D: TRBD2; size: NA; J: TRBJ2-1; V: TRBV7-8; CDR3: CASSLPSGSHNEQFF; DNA: TGTGCCAGCAGCTTACCTAGCGGGTCACACAATGAGCAGTTCTTC
D: NA; size: once; J: TRBJ2-7; V: TRBV5-1; CDR3: CASSTGLPPKEQYF; DNA: TGCGCCAGCAGCACGGGACTTCCTCCTAAGGAGCAGTACTTC
D: TRBD2; size: NA; J: TRBJ2-1; V: TRBV25-1; CDR3: CASSEYGLAGEEQFF; DNA: TGTGCCAGCAGTGAATATGGGCTAGCGGGGGAAGAGCAGTTCTTC
D: NA; size: NA; J: TRBJ2-3; V: TRBV12-3/TRBV12-4; CDR3: CASTLGRVSTDTQYF; DNA: TGTGCCAGCACCCTGGGGAGAGTTAGCACAGATACGCAGTATTTT
D: NA; size: NA; J: TRBJ2-1; V: TRBV7-9; CDR3: CASSVQFF; DNA: TGTGCCAGCAGCGTGCAGTTCTTC
D: TRBD1; size: NA; J: TRBJ1-1; V: TRBV18; CDR3: CASSPFGQAEAFF; DNA: TGTGCCAGCTCACCATTTGGACAGGCTGAAGCTTTCTTT
D: NA; size: many; J: TRBJ1-6; V: TRBV7-9; CDR3: CASSLAMANSPLHF; DNA: TGTGCCAGCAGCTTAGCGATGGCGAATTCACCCCTCCACTTT
D: NA; size: many; J: TRBJ1-5; V: TRBV20-1; CDR3: CSARQADQPQHF; DNA: TGCAGTGCTAGACAAGCCGATCAGCCCCAGCATTTT
D: NA; size: NA; J: TRBJ2-2; V: TRBV6-6; CDR3: CASSYRRDSGELFF; DNA: TGTGCCAGCAGTTACCGCAGGGATAGCGGGGAGCTGTTTTTT
D: TRBD1; size: NA; J: TRBJ1-1; V: TRBV29-1; CDR3: CSISGTGGSQVAFF; DNA: TGCAGCATTTCCGGGACAGGGGGCTCGCAGGTCGCTTTCTTT
D: TRBD2; size: NA; J: TRBJ2-7; V: TRBV5-1; CDR3: CASSLGTSAFYNEQYF; DNA: TGCGCCAGCAGCTTGGGGACTAGCGCCTTCTACAATGAGCAGTACTTC
D: NA; size: NA; J: TRBJ2-5; V: TRBV7-3; CDR3: CASSLLPSFQETQYF; DNA: TGTGCCAGCAGCTTATTGCCCTCCTTTCAAGAGACCCAGTACTTC
D: NA; size: many; J: TRBJ2-1; V: TRBV3-1; CDR3: CASSQGGEQFF; DNA: TGTGCCAGCAGCCAAGGGGGTGAGCAGTTCTTC
D: NA; size: NA; J: TRBJ2-7; V: TRBV7-2; CDR3: CASSLLRGSSEQYF; DNA: TGTGCCAGCAGCTTACTAAGGGGGAGTTCCGAGCAGTACTTC
D: TRBD2; size: many; J: TRBJ2-4; V: TRBV10-2; CDR3: CASSESASGSFGAKNIQYF; DNA: TGCGCCAGCAGTGAGTCAGCTAGCGGGAGTTTCGGGGCCAAAAACATTCAGTACTTC
D: NA; size: few; J: TRBJ2-1; V: TRBV6-1; CDR3: CASIDSLTYNEQFF; DNA: TGTGCCAGCATCGACAGCCTAACCTACAATGAGCAGTTCTTC
D: TRBD1; size: many; J: TRBJ1-2; V: TRBV10-3; CDR3: CAIRLQGWNGYTF; DNA: TGTGCCATCAGATTACAGGGGTGGAACGGCTACACCTTC
D: NA; size: NA; J: TRBJ1-5; V: TRBV24-1; CDR3: CATSDSDGNSNQPQHF; DNA: TGTGCCACCAGTGATTCGGACGGTAATAGCAATCAGCCCCAGCATTTT
D: TRBD1; size: NA; J: TRBJ1-1; V: TRBV7-2; CDR3: CANSLDPRPGGNTEAFF; DNA: TGTGCCAACAGCTTAGATCCCAGGCCAGGGGGAAACACTGAAGCTTTCTTT
D: TRBD2; size: NA; J: TRBJ2-1; V: TRBV12-3/TRBV12-4; CDR3: CASSPGGVRVNEQFF; DNA: TGTGCCAGCAGCCCCGGGGGGGTAAGGGTCAATGAGCAGTTCTTC
D: TRBD2; size: NA; J: TRBJ2-7; V: TRBV28; CDR3: CASRTSGEAQYF; DNA: TGTGCCAGCAGAACTAGCGGGGAGGCCCAGTACTTC
D: TRBD1; size: NA; J: TRBJ2-1; V: TRBV4-1; CDR3: CASSQQGQGGIDEQFF; DNA: TGCGCCAGCAGCCAACAGGGACAGGGCGGGATTGATGAGCAGTTCTTC
D: TRBD2; size: NA; J: TRBJ2-5; V: TRBV3-1; CDR3: CASSQPGGALETQYF; DNA: TGTGCCAGCAGCCAGCCGGGGGGTGCATTAGAGACCCAGTACTTC